This T cell receptor beta chain was sequenced in a study of early T cells in non-severe SARS-CoV-2 infection. In the study overall: Unsorted whole blood bulk RNA was sequenced, with unpaired chains. Study results and limitations: Sequences matched to VDJdb favored anti-spike CD8 responses, while private and CD4 specificities were missed.

Unique molecular identifiers were added to individual cDNA molecules. TCRdb passed the 5' RACE reads through MiXCR, listing each CDR3 protein once. The profile covers about 50,000 distinct CDR3 sequences, with 5% to 6.5% appearing a single time and roughly 5.2% taken by the ten largest. Germline values: CDR1 SGHAT, CDR2 FQNNGV. The CDR3 has 16 amino acids. With 0 bases removed from V and 6 bases from J, the gap between germline ends came to 18 bases. This clonotype was detected only a few times. Its cognate antigen is unknown. The TCR was taken from an adult who was a healthcare worker with PCR-confirmed SARS-CoV-2 infection or an uninfected control (not recorded which). The chain recombines TRBV11-2 with TRBJ2-7; TRBD1 might be the D (6 bases). The specimen was whole blood, collected at baseline. The CDR3 loop reads CASSLEGAGTISEQYF. CDR3 sequence (DNA): TGTGCCAGCAGCTTAGAGGGGGCCGGAACCATCTCCGAGCAGTACTTC.